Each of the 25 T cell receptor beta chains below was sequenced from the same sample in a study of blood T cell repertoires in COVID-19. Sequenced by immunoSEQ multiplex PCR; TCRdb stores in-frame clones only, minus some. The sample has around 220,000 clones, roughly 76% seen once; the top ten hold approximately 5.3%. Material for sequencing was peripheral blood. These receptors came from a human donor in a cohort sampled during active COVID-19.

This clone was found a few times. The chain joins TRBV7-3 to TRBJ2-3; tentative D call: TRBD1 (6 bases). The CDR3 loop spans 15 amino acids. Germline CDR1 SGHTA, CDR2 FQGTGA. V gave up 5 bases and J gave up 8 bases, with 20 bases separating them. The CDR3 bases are TGTGCCAGCAGCGAACAGGGATGGGGCGTGGGTACGCAGTATTTT. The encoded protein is CASSEQGWGVGTQYF.

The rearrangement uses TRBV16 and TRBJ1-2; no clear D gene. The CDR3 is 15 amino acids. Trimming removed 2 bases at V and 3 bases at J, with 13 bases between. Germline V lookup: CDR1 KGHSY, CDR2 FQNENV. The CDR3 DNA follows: TGTGCCAGCAGCCAAGATGAGGCATGGCACTATGGCTACACCTTC. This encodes CASSQDEAWHYGYTF.

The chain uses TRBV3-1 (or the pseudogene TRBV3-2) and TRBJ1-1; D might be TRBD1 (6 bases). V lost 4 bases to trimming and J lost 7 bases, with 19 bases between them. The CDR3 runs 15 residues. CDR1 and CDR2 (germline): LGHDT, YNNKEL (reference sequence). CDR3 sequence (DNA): TGTGCCAGCAGCCTCGGACGGGGGGCGAGGTTTGAAGCTTTCTTT. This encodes CASSLGRGARFEAFF.

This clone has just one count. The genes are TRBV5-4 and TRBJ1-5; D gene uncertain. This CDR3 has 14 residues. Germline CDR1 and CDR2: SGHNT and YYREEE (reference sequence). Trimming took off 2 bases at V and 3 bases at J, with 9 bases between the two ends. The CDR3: CASSLGGLNQPQHF. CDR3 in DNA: TGTGCCAGCAGCTTAGGTGGACTCAATCAGCCCCAGCATTTT.

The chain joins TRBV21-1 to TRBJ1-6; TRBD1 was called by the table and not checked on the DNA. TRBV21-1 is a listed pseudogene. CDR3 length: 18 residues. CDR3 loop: CASSKDGTPAFHNSPLHF. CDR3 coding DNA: TGTGCCAGCAGCAAAGACGGGACACCCGCCTTTCATAATTCACCCCTCCACTTT.

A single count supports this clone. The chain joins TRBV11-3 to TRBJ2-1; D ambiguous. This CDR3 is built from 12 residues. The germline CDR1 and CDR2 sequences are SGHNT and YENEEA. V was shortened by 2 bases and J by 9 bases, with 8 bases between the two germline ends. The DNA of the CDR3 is TGTGCCAGCAGCTTAAATAGATTTGAGCAGTTCTTC. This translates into CASSLNRFEQFF.

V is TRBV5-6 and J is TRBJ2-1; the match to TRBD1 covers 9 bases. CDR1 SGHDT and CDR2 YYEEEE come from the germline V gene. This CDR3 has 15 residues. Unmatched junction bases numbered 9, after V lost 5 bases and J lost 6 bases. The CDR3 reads CASRTDRGPLNEQFF. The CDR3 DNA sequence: TGTGCCAGCAGGACGGACAGGGGTCCTCTCAATGAGCAGTTCTTC.

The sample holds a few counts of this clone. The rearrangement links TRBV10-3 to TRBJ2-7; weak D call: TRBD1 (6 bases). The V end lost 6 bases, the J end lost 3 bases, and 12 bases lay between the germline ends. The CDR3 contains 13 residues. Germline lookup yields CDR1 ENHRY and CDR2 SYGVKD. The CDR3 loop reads CAIRPGQSYEQYF. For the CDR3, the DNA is TGTGCCATCAGGCCGGGACAAAGCTACGAGCAGTACTTC.

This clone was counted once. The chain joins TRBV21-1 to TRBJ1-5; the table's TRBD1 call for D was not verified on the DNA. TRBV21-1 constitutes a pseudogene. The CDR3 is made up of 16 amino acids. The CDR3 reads CASSSHRDSSNQPQHF. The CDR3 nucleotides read TGTGCCAGCAGCTCCCACCGGGACAGCAGCAATCAGCCCCAGCATTTT.

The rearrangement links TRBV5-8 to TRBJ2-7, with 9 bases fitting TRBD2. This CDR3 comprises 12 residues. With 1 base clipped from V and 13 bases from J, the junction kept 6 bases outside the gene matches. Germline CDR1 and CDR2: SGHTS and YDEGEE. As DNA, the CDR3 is TGTGCCAGCAGCTTGTCGAGCGGGAGGACCTACTTC. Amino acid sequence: CASSLSSGRTYF.

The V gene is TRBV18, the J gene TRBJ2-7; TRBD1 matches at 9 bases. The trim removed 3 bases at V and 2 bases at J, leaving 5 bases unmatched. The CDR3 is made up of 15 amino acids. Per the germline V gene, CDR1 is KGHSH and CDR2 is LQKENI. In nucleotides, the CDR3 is TGTGCCAGCTCACCGAGGGACAGGGACACCTACGAGCAGTACTTC. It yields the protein CASSPRDRDTYEQYF. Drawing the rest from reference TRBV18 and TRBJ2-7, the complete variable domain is NAGVMQNPRHLVRRRGQEARLRCSPMKGHSHVYWYRQLPEEGLKFMVYLQKENIIDESGMPKERFSAEFPKEGPSILRIQQVVRGDSAAYFCASSPRDRDTYEQYFGPGTRLTVT.

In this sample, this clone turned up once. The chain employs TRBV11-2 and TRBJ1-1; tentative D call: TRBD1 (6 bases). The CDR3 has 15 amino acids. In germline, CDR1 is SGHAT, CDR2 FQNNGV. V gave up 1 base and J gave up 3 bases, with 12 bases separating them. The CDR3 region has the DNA TGTGCCAGCAGCTTAGCGGGACAACAATACACTGAAGCTTTCTTT. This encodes CASSLAGQQYTEAFF.

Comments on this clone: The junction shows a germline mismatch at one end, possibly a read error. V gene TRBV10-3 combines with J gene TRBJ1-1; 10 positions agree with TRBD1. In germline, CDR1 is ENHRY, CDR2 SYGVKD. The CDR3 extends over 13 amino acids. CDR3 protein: CALRQGANAEAFF. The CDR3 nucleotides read TGTGCCCTCCGACAGGGGGCGAACGCTGAAGCTTTCTTT.

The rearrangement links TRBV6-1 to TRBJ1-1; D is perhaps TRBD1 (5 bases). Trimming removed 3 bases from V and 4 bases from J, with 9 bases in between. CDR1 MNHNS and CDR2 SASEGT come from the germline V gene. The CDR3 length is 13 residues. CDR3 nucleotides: TGTGCCAGCAGTGAGTGGGGGGGCACTGAAGCTTTCTTT. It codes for CASSEWGGTEAFF.

CDR3 DNA: TGTGCCACCAGTGGAAGTGACAGGGTACAGTTCTTC. The encoded protein is CATSGSDRVQFF. V and J are TRBV24-1 and TRBJ2-1; TRBD1 aligns across 7 bases. The CDR3 consists of 12 residues. Germline lookup yields CDR1 KGHDR and CDR2 SFDVKD. V shed 5 bases, J shed 13 bases, and the junction held 7 bases outside the gene matches.

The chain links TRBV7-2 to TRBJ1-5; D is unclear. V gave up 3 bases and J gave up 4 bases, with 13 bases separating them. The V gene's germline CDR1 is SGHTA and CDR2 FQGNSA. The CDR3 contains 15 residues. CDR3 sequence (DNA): TGTGCCAGCAGCTTGGGCGGACTTCCAAATCAGCCCCAGCATTTT. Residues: CASSLGGLPNQPQHF.

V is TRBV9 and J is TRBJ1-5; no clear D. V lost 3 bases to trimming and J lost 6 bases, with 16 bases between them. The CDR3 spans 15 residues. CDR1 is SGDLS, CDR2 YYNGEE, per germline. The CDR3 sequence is CASSGTGSRGQPQHF. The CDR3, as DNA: TGTGCCAGCAGCGGGACGGGGTCCCGGGGTCAGCCCCAGCATTTT.

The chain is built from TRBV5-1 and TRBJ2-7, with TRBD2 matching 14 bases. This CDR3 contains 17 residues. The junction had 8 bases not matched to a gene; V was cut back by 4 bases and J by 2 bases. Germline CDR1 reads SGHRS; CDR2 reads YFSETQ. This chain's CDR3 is CASSTGGTSGSPYEQYF. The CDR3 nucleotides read TGCGCCAGCAGCACAGGAGGGACTAGCGGGAGCCCCTACGAGCAGTACTTC.

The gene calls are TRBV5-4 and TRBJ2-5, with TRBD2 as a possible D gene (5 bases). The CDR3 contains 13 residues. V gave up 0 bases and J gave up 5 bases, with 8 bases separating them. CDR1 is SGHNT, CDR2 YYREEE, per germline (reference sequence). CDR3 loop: CASSLAGVETQYF. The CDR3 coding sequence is TGTGCCAGCAGCTTGGCCGGGGTGGAGACCCAGTACTTC.

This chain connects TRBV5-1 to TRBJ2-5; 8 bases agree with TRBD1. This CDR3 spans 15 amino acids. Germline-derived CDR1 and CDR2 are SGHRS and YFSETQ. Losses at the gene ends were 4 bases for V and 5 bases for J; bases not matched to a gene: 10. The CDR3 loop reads CASSVTGAGWETQYF. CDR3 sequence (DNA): TGCGCCAGCAGCGTGACAGGGGCCGGTTGGGAGACCCAGTACTTC.

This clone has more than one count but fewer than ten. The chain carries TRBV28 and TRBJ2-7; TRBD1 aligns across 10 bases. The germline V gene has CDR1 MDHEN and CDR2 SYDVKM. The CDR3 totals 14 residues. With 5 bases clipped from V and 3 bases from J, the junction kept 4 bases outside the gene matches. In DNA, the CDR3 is TGTGCCAGCAGTGGACGGGACAGGGGCTACGAGCAGTACTTC. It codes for CASSGRDRGYEQYF.

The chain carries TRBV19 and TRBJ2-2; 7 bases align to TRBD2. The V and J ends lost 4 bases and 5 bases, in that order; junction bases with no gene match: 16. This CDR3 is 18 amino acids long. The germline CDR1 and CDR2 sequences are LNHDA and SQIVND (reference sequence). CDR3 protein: CASSRGGMSGIGTGELFF. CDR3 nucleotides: TGTGCCAGTAGTAGGGGGGGGATGAGCGGGATCGGTACCGGGGAGCTGTTTTTT.

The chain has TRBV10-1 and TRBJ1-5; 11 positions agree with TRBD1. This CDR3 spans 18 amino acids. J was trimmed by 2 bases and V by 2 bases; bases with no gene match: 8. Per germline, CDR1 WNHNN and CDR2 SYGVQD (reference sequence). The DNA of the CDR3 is TGCGCCAGCAGTGAGACTCCCCGGGACAGGGGGTGCAATCAGCCCCAGCATTTT. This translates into CASSETPRDRGCNQPQHF.

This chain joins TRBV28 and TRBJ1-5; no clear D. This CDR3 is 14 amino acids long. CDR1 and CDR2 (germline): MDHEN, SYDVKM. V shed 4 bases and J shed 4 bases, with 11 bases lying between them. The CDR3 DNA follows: TGTGCCAGCAGTTGGACTCAAGGAAATCAGCCCCAGCATTTT. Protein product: CASSWTQGNQPQHF.

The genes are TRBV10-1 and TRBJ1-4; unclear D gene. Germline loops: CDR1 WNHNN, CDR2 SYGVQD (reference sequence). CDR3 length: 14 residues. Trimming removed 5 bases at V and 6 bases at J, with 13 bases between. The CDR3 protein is CASSTARKDEKLFF. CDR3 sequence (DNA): TGCGCCAGCAGTACAGCAAGAAAGGATGAAAAACTGTTTTTT.